The sample holds one count of the clone carrying this T cell receptor (beta chain). Its target is unknown. The data were taken from a study of shared clonotypes between healthy human individuals. The CDR3 runs to 14 residues. In germline, CDR1 is MDHEN, CDR2 SYDVKM. Trimming removed 2 bases from V and 4 bases from J; junction bases left unmatched: 4. At deep level, the assay was performed. For sorted subsets, about 190 ng DNA per replicate equaled 30,000 or so T cell genomes. In the authors' methods: Filtering differed, since immunoSEQ gave only junction sequences and no quality scores. Sequencing was performed with immunoSEQ multiplex PCR; in TCRdb, only in-frame clones are kept and a portion is missing. V and J calls and clone size follow that table, whereas D and trimming were derived from the DNA. The table has around 1.1 million clones, around three quarters seen once. Study findings and constraints: A generally larger estimated richness was seen in naive subsets than in memory subsets.

This sequence joins TRBV28 and TRBJ1-2, with 7 bases that match TRBD1. The material sequenced was memory CD4+ T cells from PBMCs. Regarding subset: CD45RA-negative fraction. The source is a young man in good health. Some clones in this sample may be carry-over from other donors' samples. Here the CDR3 reads CASSLTQGLYGYTF. The CDR3 nucleotides are TGTGCCAGCAGTTTAACACAGGGGCTCTATGGCTACACCTTC.